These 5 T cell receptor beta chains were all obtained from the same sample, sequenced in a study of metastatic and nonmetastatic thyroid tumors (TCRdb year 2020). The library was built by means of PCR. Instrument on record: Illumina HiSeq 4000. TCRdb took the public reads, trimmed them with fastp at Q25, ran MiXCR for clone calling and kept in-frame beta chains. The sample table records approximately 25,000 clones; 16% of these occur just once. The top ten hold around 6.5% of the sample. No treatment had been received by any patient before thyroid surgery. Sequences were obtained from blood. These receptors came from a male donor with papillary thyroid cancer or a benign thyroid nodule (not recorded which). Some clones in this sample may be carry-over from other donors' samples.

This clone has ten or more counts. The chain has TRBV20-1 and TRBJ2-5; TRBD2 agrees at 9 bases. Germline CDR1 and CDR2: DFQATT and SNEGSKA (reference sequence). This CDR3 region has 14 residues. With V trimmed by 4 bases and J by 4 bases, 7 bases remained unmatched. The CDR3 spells CSANDLSGRETQYF. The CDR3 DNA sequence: TGCAGTGCTAATGATCTTAGCGGGAGAGAGACCCAGTACTTC.

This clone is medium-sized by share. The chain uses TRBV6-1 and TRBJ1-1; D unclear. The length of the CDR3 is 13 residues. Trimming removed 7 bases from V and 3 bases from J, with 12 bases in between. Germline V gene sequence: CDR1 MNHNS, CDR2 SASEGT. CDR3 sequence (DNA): TGTGCCAGCACTCTCGTTAAGGACACTGAAGCTTTCTTT. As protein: CASTLVKDTEAFF.

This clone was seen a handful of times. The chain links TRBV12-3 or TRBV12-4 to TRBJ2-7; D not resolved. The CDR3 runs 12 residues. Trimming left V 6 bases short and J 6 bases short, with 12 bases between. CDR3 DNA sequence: TGTGCCAGCAGCCGAGACGTCGGCGAGCAGTACTTC. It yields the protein CASSRDVGEQYF.

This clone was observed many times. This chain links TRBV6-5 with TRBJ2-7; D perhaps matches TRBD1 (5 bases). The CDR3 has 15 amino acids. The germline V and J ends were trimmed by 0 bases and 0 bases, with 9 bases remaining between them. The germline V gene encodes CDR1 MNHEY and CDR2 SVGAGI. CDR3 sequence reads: CASSYSLDSSYEQYF. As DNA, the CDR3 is TGTGCCAGCAGTTACTCCTTAGACAGCTCCTACGAGCAGTACTTC.

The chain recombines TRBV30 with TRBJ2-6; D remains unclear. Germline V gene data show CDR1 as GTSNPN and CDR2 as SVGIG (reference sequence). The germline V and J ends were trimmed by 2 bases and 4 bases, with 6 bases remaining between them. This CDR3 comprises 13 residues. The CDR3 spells CAWSMDGANVLTF. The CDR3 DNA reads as TGTGCCTGGAGTATGGACGGGGCCAACGTCCTGACTTTC.